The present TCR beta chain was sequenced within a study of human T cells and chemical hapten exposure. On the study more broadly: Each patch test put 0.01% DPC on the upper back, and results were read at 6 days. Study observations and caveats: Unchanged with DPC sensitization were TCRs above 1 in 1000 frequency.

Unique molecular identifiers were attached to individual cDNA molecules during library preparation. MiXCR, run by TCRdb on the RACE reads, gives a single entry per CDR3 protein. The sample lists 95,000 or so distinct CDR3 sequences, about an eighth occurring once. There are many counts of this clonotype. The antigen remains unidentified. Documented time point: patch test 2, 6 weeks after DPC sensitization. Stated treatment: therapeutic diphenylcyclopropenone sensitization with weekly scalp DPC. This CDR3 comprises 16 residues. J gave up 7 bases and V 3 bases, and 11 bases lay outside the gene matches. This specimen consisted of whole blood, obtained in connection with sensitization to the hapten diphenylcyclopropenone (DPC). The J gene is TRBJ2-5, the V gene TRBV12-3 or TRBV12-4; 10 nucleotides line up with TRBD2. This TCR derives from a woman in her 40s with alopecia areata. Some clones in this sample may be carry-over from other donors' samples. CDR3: CASSFTPSGGGGTQYF. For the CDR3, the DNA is TGTGCCAGCAGTTTCACCCCTAGCGGGGGAGGAGGGACCCAGTACTTC.